The clone carrying this TCR beta chain has only a few counts. The antigen is unknown. Healthy Caucasians from Russia aged 6 to 90 served as donors. Peripheral blood, about 9.4 milliliters per donor, was collected. The data belong to a study of blood T cells in healthy people across ages. Study-wide findings and caveats: While age rose, TCR beta diversity per million T cells dropped in a roughly linear way. It was held that diversity estimates obtained from one million T cells represented underestimates.

Trimming cost V 5 bases and J 7 bases, with 9 bases left between them. The CDR3 has 12 residues. CDR1 MRHNA and CDR2 SNTAGT come from the germline V gene. Primers used in a second PCR of roughly 6 to 12 cycles were a sample-barcoded 5' primer and a J-beta primer mix. TCRdb re-analysed the 5' RACE reads in MiXCR, keeping a single row per CDR3 protein. The repertoire holds about 1.6 million distinct CDR3 sequences, with roughly a third as singletons. The sample consisted of blood. The V call is TRBV6-4, the J call TRBJ2-1; D is unresolved. This TCR derives from a woman in her 30s in good health. The CDR3 region is CASSTELNEQFF. CDR3 nucleotide sequence: TGTGCCAGCAGTACTGAACTGAATGAGCAGTTCTTC.